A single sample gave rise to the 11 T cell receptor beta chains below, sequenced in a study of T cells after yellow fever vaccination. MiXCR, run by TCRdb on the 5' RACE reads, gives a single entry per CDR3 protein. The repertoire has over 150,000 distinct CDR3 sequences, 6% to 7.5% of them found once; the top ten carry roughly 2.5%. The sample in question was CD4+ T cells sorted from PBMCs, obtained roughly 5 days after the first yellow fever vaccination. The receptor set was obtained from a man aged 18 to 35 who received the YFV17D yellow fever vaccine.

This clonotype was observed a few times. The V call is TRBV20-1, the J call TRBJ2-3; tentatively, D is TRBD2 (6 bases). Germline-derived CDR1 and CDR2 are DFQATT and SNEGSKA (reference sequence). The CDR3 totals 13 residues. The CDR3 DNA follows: TGCAGGACCTGGGACTCGCGCACAGATACGCAGTATTTT. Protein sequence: CRTWDSRTDTQYF.

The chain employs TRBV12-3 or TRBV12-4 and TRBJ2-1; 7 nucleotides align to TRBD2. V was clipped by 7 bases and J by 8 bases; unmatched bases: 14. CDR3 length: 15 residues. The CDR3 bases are TGTGCCAGCAACATAAGGGTCAGCGGGGAGGATGAGCAGTTCTTC. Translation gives CASNIRVSGEDEQFF.

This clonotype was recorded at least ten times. CDR3 amino acids: CASSLGARGLGNEQFF. The CDR3 bases are TGTGCCAGCAGCCTTGGAGCACGGGGCCTCGGCAATGAGCAGTTCTTC. This chain links TRBV4-2 with TRBJ2-1; either TRBD1 or TRBD2 may supply D (5 bases each). Looked up from germline, CDR1 is LGHNA and CDR2 is YNFKEQ. V was clipped by 4 bases and J by 6 bases, with 19 bases between them. CDR3 size: 16 residues.

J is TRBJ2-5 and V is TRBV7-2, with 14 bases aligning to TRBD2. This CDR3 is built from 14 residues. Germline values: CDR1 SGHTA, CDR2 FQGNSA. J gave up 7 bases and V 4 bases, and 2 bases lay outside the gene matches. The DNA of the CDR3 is TGTGCCAGCAGCTCGGGACTAGCGGGGGTGACCCAGTACTTC. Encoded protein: CASSSGLAGVTQYF.

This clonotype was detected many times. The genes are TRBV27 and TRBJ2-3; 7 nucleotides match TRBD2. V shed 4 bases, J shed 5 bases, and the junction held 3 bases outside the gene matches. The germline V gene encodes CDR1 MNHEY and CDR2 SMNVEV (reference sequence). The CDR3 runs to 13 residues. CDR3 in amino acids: CASSSGGRDTQYF. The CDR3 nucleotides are TGTGCCAGCAGTTCAGGCGGGAGAGATACGCAGTATTTT.

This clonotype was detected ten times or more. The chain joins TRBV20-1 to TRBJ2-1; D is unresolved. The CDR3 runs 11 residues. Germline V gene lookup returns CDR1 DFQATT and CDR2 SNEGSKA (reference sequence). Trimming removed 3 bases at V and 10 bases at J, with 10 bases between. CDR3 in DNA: TGCAGTGCTAGGCCAGCCGGGGAGCAGTTCTTC. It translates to CSARPAGEQFF.

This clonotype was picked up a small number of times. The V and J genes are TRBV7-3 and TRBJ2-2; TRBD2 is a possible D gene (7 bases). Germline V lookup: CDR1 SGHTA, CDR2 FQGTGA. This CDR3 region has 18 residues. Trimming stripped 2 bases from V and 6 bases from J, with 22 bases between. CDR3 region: CASSLWGTRGGDAGELFF. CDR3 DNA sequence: TGTGCCAGCAGCTTATGGGGCACCCGCGGGGGCGATGCCGGGGAGCTGTTTTTT.

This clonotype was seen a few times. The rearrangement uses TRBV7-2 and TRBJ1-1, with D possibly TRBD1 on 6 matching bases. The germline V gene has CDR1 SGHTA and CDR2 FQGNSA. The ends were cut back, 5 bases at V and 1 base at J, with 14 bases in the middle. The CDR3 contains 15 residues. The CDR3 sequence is CASSLRDTSNTEAFF. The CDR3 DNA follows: TGTGCCAGCAGCCTACGGGACACATCGAACACTGAAGCTTTCTTT.

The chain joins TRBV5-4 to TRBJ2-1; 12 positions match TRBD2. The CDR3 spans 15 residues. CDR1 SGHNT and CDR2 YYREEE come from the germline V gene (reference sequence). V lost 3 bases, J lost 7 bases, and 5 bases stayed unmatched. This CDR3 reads CASSSPSGGGNEQFF. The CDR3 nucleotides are TGTGCCAGCAGCTCGCCTAGCGGGGGGGGTAATGAGCAGTTCTTC.

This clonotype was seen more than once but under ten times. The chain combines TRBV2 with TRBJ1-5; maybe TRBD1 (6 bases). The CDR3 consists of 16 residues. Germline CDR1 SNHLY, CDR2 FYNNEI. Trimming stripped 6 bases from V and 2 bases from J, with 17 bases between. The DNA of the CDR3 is TGTGCCAGCAGGGGTGTCAGGGGACGAGGCAATCAGCCCCAGCATTTT. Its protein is CASRGVRGRGNQPQHF.

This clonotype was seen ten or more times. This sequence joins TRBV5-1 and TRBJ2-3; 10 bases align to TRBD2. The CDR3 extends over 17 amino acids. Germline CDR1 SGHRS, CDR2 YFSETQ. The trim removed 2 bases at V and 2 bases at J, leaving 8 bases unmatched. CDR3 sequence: CASSFSPLAGNTDTQYF. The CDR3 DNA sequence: TGCGCCAGCAGCTTCTCGCCACTAGCGGGGAACACAGATACGCAGTATTTT.